This T cell receptor (beta chain) was sequenced during a study of blood T cell repertoires in COVID-19. Study at large: Spain, Italy and the United States supplied samples that represented acute and convalescent COVID-19. PBMCs, B-cell-depleted T cells, or T cells were the source of the cDNA or gDNA that made up the material.

For this clone: A read error may account for a junction end that differs from germline.

CDR3 size: 15 residues. Germline loops: CDR1 SSHAT, CDR2 FNYEAQ (reference sequence). Original analysis: Amplification of reference gene primers provided the estimated nucleated cell counts. Libraries were prepared by immunoSEQ multiplex PCR; TCRdb keeps only in-frame clonotypes and omits some of them. Clone size and the V and J calls come from that table; the DNA yielded D and trimming. This table has nearly 100,000 clones, around four fifths appearing once. The TCR originated in a man in his sixties or seventies with acute or convalescent COVID-19. The chain carries TRBV7-7 and TRBJ2-5; 11 bases fit TRBD2. The sample comprised peripheral blood. The CDR3 bases are TGTGCTAGCAGCGCGGGGACTAGCGGACAAGAGACCCAGTACTTC. It encodes CASSAGTSGQETQYF.